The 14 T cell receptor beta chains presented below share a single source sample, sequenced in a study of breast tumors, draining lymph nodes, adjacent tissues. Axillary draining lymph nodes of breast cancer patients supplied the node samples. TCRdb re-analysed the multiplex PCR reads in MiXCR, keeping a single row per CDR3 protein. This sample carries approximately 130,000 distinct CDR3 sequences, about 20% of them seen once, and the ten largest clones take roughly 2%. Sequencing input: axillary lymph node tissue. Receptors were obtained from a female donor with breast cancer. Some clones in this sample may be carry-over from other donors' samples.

The CDR3 nucleotides read TGTGCCAGCAGTGGCGGGATCTATGAGCAGTTCTTC. It is translated as CASSGGIYEQFF. The rearrangement joins TRBV28 to TRBJ2-1, with D maybe TRBD2 (6 bases). Per the germline V gene, CDR1 is MDHEN and CDR2 is SYDVKM. Trimming stripped 5 bases from V and 8 bases from J, with 10 bases between. CDR3 length equals 12 residues.

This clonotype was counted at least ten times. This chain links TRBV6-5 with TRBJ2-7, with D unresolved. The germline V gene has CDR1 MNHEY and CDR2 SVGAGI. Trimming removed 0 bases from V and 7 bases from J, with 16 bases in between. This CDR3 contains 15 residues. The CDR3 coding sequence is TGTGCCAGCAGTTACTCCGGCGGATCTCCGCGGGAGCAGTACTTC. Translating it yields CASSYSGGSPREQYF.

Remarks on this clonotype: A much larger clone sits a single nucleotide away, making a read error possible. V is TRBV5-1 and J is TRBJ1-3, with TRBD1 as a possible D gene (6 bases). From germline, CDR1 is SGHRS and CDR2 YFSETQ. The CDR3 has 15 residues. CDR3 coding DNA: TGCGTCAGCAGCCCCGGACAGACATTTGGAAACACCATATATTTT. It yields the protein CVSSPGQTFGNTIYF.

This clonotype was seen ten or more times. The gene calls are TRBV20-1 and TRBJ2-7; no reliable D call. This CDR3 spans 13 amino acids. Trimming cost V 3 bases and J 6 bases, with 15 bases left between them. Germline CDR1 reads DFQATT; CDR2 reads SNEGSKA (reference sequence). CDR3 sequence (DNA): TGCAGTGCTAGGAGTTGGCAGGCCTCCGAGCAGTACTTC. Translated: CSARSWQASEQYF.

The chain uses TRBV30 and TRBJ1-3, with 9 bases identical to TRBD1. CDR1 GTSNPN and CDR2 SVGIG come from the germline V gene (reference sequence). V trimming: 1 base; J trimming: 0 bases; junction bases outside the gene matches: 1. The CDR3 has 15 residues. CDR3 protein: CAWSGDRASGNTIYF. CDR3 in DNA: TGTGCCTGGAGTGGGGACAGGGCCTCTGGAAACACCATATATTTT.

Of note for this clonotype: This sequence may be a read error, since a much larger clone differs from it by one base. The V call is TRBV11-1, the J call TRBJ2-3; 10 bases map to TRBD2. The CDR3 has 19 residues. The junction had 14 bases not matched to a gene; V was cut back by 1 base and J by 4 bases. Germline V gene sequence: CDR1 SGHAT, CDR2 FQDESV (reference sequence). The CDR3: CASSLVALSAGGSADTQYF. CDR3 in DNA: TGTGCCAGCAGCTTAGTGGCCTTATCAGCGGGAGGGAGCGCAGATACGCAGTATTTT.

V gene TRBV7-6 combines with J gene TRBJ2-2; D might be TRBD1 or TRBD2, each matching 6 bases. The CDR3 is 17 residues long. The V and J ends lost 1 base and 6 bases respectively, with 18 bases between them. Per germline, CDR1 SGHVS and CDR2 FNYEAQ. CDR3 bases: TGTGCCAGCAGCTTAGGGGCGGGACACATCGAACCCGGGGAGCTGTTTTTT. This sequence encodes CASSLGAGHIEPGELFF.

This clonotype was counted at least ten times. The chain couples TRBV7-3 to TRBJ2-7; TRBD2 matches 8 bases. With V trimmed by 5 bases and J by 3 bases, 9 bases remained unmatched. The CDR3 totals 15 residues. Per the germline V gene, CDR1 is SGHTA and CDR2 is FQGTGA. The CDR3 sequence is CASSLEAGVGYEQYF. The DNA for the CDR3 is TGTGCCAGCAGCCTTGAAGCGGGAGTAGGCTACGAGCAGTACTTC.

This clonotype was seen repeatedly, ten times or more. The CDR3 loop is CSAWGDHEQFF. CDR3 DNA sequence: TGCAGTGCGTGGGGGGACCATGAGCAGTTCTTC. This chain uses TRBV20-1 with TRBJ2-1, with D possibly matching TRBD2 (6 bases). Germline loops: CDR1 DFQATT, CDR2 SNEGSKA (reference sequence). CDR3 size: 11 residues. With 6 bases removed from V and 8 bases from J, the gap between germline ends came to 11 bases.

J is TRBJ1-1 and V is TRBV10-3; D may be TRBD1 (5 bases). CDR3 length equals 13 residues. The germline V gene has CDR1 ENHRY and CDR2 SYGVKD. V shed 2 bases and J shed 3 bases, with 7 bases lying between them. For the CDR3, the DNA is TGTGCCATCAGTGAGGTCAGGGACACTGAAGCTTTCTTT. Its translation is CAISEVRDTEAFF.

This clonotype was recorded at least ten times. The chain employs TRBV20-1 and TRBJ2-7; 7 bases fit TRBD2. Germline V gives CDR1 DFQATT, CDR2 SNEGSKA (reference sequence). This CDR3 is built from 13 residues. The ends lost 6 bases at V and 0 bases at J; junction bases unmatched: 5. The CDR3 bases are TGCAGTGCCAACGGGGGGAACTCCTACGAGCAGTACTTC. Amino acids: CSANGGNSYEQYF.

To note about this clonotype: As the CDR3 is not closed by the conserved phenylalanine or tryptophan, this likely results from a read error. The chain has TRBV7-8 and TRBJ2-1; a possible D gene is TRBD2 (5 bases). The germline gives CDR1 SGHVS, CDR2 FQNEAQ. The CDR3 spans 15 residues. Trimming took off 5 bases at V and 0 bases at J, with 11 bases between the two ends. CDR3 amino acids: CASSVSGSSYNEQFV. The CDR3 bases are TGTGCCAGCAGCGTAAGCGGTAGCTCCTACAATGAGCAGTTCGTC.

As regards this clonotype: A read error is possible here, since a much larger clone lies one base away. In DNA, the CDR3 is TGTGCCAGTAGGATGAATAGCGGGAGTGGCGATACGCAGTATTTT. Its protein is CASRMNSGSGDTQYF. The rearrangement uses TRBV19 and TRBJ2-3; 9 bases match TRBD2. The CDR3 is 15 amino acids. V lost 6 bases and J lost 6; bases outside the gene matches: 10. The germline gives CDR1 LNHDA, CDR2 SQIVND (reference sequence). The full variable domain, with the rest looked up from reference TRBV19 and TRBJ2-3, is DGGITQSPKYLFRKEGQNVTLSCEQNLNHDAMYWYRQDPGQGLRLIYYSQIVNDFQKGDIAEGYSVSREKKESFPLTVTSAQKNPTAFYLCASRMNSGSGDTQYFGPGTRLTVL.

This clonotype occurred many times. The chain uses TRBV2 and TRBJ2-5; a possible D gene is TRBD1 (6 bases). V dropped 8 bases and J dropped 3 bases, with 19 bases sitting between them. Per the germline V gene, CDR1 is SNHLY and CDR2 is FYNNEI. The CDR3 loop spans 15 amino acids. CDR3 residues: CASPNPRAGEETQYF. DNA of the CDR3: TGTGCCAGCCCCAACCCGCGCGCAGGGGAAGAGACCCAGTACTTC.